The 22 T cell receptor beta chains below come from one sample, sequenced in a study of chemoradiotherapy in HPV16-positive cancers. The protocol was immunoSEQ multiplex PCR, while the TCRdb copy is restricted to in-frame clones and leaves out a portion. The sample includes just over 7,500 clones, about 86% of them seen just once. The sequenced sample was blood, obtained from a patient who underwent chemoradiotherapy. All receptors come from a human donor with HPV-associated anogenital cancer.

The genes are TRBV4-1 and TRBJ2-2; 11 nucleotides line up with TRBD2. This CDR3 is built from 17 residues. The V gene end was trimmed by 0 bases and the J gene end by 7 bases; junction bases not matched to a gene: 7. The V gene's germline CDR1 is MGHRA and CDR2 YSYEKL. CDR3 in DNA: TGCGCCAGCAGCCAAGAACTAGCGGGGGCCCGCGTCGGGGAGCTGTTTTTT. Its protein product is CASSQELAGARVGELFF.

This clone came up once. The chain is built from TRBV25-1 and TRBJ2-7; D uncertain. V lost 5 bases and J 2 bases, leaving 13 bases between the germline ends. The CDR3 spans 14 residues. CDR1 and CDR2 (germline): MGHDK, SYGVNS. The CDR3 bases are TGTGCCAGCAGTAAAGGGCAATACCCCTACGAGCAGTACTTC. Its protein is CASSKGQYPYEQYF.

V and J are TRBV6-5 and TRBJ2-7; 11 bases align to TRBD2. From germline, CDR1 is MNHEY and CDR2 SVGAGI. V shed 2 bases, J shed 1 base, and the junction held 1 base outside the gene matches. The CDR3 extends over 15 amino acids. CDR3 nucleotide sequence: TGTGCCAGCAGTTACGCTAGCGGGGGGTCCTACGAGCAGTACTTC. Protein sequence: CASSYASGGSYEQYF.

The genes are TRBV19 and TRBJ2-2; D is ambiguous. In germline, CDR1 is LNHDA, CDR2 SQIVND (reference sequence). V lost 3 bases and J 1 base, leaving 9 bases between the germline ends. The CDR3 is made up of 15 amino acids. The CDR3: CASSINRQNTGELFF. Written as DNA, the CDR3 is TGTGCCAGTAGTATCAACAGACAGAACACCGGGGAGCTGTTTTTT.

This chain joins TRBV19 and TRBJ1-5; maybe TRBD1 (5 bases). There are 15 residues in the CDR3. V lost 5 bases to trimming and J lost 4 bases, with 15 bases between them. Looked up from germline, CDR1 is LNHDA and CDR2 is SQIVND (reference sequence). Here the CDR3 reads CASSPRRGSNQPQHF. As DNA, the CDR3 is TGTGCCAGTAGTCCCCGAAGGGGCAGTAATCAGCCCCAGCATTTT.

This clone came up once. The V gene is TRBV5-1, the J gene TRBJ1-1; TRBD1 aligns across 8 bases. V shed 0 bases and J 5 bases; nucleotides not matched to a gene: 3. The CDR3 totals 14 residues. The germline gives CDR1 SGHRS, CDR2 YFSETQ. This chain's CDR3 is CASSLAQGGTEAFF. The CDR3 region has the DNA TGCGCCAGCAGCTTGGCACAGGGGGGAACTGAAGCTTTCTTT.

This clone showed up just once. The genes are TRBV19 and TRBJ2-7, with D unresolved. CDR1 is LNHDA, CDR2 SQIVND, per germline (reference sequence). V lost 7 bases and J 0 bases, leaving 16 bases between the germline ends. The CDR3 has 15 residues. CDR3 DNA sequence: TGTGCCAGTAAGGAACGACCGCAGAGCTCCTACGAGCAGTACTTC. Its protein product is CASKERPQSSYEQYF.

The V call is TRBV7-9, the J call TRBJ1-2, with D tentatively TRBD1 (5 bases). The CDR3 loop spans 14 amino acids. Germline assignment: CDR1 SEHNR and CDR2 FQNEAQ (reference sequence). V gave up 5 bases and J gave up 5 bases, with 15 bases separating them. In DNA, the CDR3 is TGTGCCAGCAGCCCGTTATACCAGGGTTATGGCTACACCTTC. It specifies CASSPLYQGYGYTF.

This chain links TRBV7-2 with TRBJ2-2; 8 bases are shared with TRBD2. This CDR3 is 15 amino acids long. Germline lookup yields CDR1 SGHTA and CDR2 FQGNSA. The ends lost 9 bases at V and 4 bases at J; junction bases unmatched: 10. In DNA form, the CDR3 reads TGTGCCAGACTCCCACCCCGGGGGGGCACCGGGGAGCTGTTTTTT. Translation: CARLPPRGGTGELFF.

The rearrangement uses TRBV5-5 and TRBJ1-4; the D is unclear. Germline CDR1 reads SGHKS; CDR2 reads YYEKEE (reference sequence). This CDR3 is 15 amino acids long. The V gene lost 1 base and the J gene lost 0 bases, with 7 bases spanning the gap. In DNA, the CDR3 is TGTGCCAGCAGCTTGCCGGGCGCAACTAATGAAAAACTGTTTTTT. Its translation is CASSLPGATNEKLFF.

The chain combines TRBV18 with TRBJ2-5, with 9 bases matching TRBD2. The V gene's germline CDR1 is KGHSH and CDR2 LQKENI. V dropped 2 bases and J dropped 5; count of bases not matched to a gene: 3. CDR3 length equals 14 residues. CDR3 sequence (DNA): TGTGCCAGCTCACCAGGGCTAGCGGGGGAGACCCAGTACTTC. It codes for CASSPGLAGETQYF. Supplemented by reference TRBV18 and TRBJ2-5, the full variable domain reads NAGVMQNPRHLVRRRGQEARLRCSPMKGHSHVYWYRQLPEEGLKFMVYLQKENIIDESGMPKERFSAEFPKEGPSILRIQQVVRGDSAAYFCASSPGLAGETQYFGPGTRLLVL.

CDR3 nucleotide sequence: TGTGCCAGCATGTGGTTACAGGGAGCCGGGGAGCTGTTTTTT. It codes for CASMWLQGAGELFF. The chain couples TRBV6-6 to TRBJ2-2, with D perhaps matching TRBD1 (6 bases). CDR3 size: 14 residues. Germline V gene sequence: CDR1 MNHNY, CDR2 SVGAGI (reference sequence). Deletions cut 7 bases from V and 6 bases from J, with 15 bases between.

The genes are TRBV9 and TRBJ1-4; unclear D gene. CDR1 and CDR2 from the germline V gene are SGDLS and YYNGEE. Trimming stripped 3 bases from V and 0 bases from J, with 18 bases between. The CDR3 covers 18 residues. In nucleotides, the CDR3 is TGTGCCAGCAGCGAACCCCCCCAAATGGCCGCAACTAATGAAAAACTGTTTTTT. Protein sequence: CASSEPPQMAATNEKLFF. The complete variable domain, with remaining parts taken from reference TRBV9 and TRBJ1-4, reads DSGVTQTPKHLITATGQRVTLRCSPRSGDLSVYWYQQSLDQGLQFLIQYYNGEERAKGNILERFSAQQFPDLHSELNLSSLELGDSALYFCASSEPPQMAATNEKLFFGSGTQLSVL.

The V gene is TRBV4-2, the J gene TRBJ2-1; perhaps TRBD2 as D (5 bases). Deletions cut 4 bases from V and 3 bases from J, with 16 bases between. The CDR3 runs 16 residues. Germline loops: CDR1 LGHNA, CDR2 YNFKEQ. Here the CDR3 reads CASSPHGTRSYNEQFF. The CDR3 DNA is TGTGCCAGCAGCCCTCATGGAACTAGGAGCTACAATGAGCAGTTCTTC.

CDR3 DNA sequence: TGTGCCAGCAGTTTAGGGTCGGTTCTTTACAATGAGCAGTTCTTC. This sequence encodes CASSLGSVLYNEQFF. This sequence joins TRBV27 and TRBJ2-1; D is undetermined. Germline V CDR1 and CDR2: MNHEY, SMNVEV (reference sequence). The V and J ends lost 2 bases and 4 bases respectively, with 12 bases between them. The CDR3 covers 15 residues.

This sequence joins TRBV4-2 and TRBJ1-4, with D uncertain. The CDR3 is 13 residues long. CDR1 is LGHNA, CDR2 YNFKEQ, per germline. V gave up 4 bases and J gave up 8 bases, with 11 bases separating them. DNA of the CDR3: TGTGCCAGCAGCCGAAACTCTGACGAAAAACTGTTTTTT. Its protein is CASSRNSDEKLFF.

The chain carries TRBV7-2 and TRBJ2-7, with a tentative D call TRBD1 (6 bases). There are 15 residues in the CDR3. The germline V and J ends were trimmed by 5 bases and 2 bases, with 16 bases remaining between them. Per germline, CDR1 SGHTA and CDR2 FQGNSA. The CDR3 DNA reads TGTGCCAGCAGCCTAGATGACAGGCCAACCTACGAGCAGTACTTC. Protein sequence: CASSLDDRPTYEQYF.

The V and J genes are TRBV6-1 and TRBJ2-2; 9 positions match TRBD2. Trimming removed 8 bases from V and 3 bases from J; junction bases left unmatched: 4. CDR1 MNHNS and CDR2 SASEGT come from the germline V gene. The CDR3 consists of 14 residues. The CDR3: CASRTSVDTGELFF. In DNA, the CDR3 is TGTGCCAGCCGGACTAGCGTTGACACCGGGGAGCTGTTTTTT.

The chain recombines TRBV2 with TRBJ2-6; 8 bases fit TRBD1. The CDR3 covers 17 residues. V was pared by 4 bases and J by 2 bases, with 7 bases of the junction left unmatched. Germline CDR1 is SNHLY and CDR2 is FYNNEI. The CDR3 coding sequence is TGTGCCAGCAGTGGGACAGGGTGGAATCCTGGGGCCAACGTCCTGACTTTC. It specifies CASSGTGWNPGANVLTF.

The gene calls are TRBV14 and TRBJ2-1; the match to TRBD2 covers 7 bases. Looked up from germline, CDR1 is SGHDN and CDR2 is FVKESK. This CDR3 contains 15 residues. V lost 2 bases to trimming and J lost 6 bases; unmatched junction nucleotides: 7. The chain's CDR3 is CASSQLTSPGNEQFF. Here the CDR3 DNA reads TGTGCCAGCAGCCAACTGACTAGCCCGGGCAATGAGCAGTTCTTC.

The chain couples TRBV2 to TRBJ1-2, with D uncertain. The germline V gene encodes CDR1 SNHLY and CDR2 FYNNEI. The CDR3 is 13 residues long. Deletions cut 4 bases from V and 8 bases from J, with 14 bases between. CDR3 in DNA: TGTGCCAGCAGTGGGACCATCCCGGGAGGCTACACCTTC. This gives the protein CASSGTIPGGYTF. Supplemented by reference TRBV2 and TRBJ1-2, the full variable domain reads EPEVTQTPSHQVTQMGQEVILRCVPISNHLYFYWYRQILGQKVEFLVSFYNNEISEKSEIFDDQFSVERPDGSNFTLKIRSTKLEDSAMYFCASSGTIPGGYTFGSGTRLTVV.

The gene calls are TRBV7-2 and TRBJ2-5; D call uncertain. CDR3 length: 12 residues. The germline gives CDR1 SGHTA, CDR2 FQGNSA. V dropped 5 bases and J dropped 0 bases, with 4 bases sitting between them. The CDR3 loop is CASSTYQETQYF. The CDR3 DNA is TGTGCCAGCAGCACCTACCAAGAGACCCAGTACTTC.